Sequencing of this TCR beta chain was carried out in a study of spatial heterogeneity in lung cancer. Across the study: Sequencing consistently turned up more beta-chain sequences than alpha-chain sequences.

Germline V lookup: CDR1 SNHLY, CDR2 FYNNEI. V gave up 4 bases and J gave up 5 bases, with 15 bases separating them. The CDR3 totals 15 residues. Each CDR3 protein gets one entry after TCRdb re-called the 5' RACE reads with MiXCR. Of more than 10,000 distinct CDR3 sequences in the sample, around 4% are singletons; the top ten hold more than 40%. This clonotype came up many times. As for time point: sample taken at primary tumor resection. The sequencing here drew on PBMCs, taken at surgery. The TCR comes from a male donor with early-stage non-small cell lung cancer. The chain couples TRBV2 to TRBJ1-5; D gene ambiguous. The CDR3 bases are TGTGCCAGCAGTGCCTTAGCCAACTCCTATCAGCCCCAGCATTTT. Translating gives CASSALANSYQPQHF.